This T cell receptor beta chain was observed in a study of Tregs in tolerant kidney transplant recipients. Study-wide results and limits: The most relevant donor-specific Treg TCRbeta repertoire apparently came from expansion with activated donor B cells. Some patients' samples used different primers over time, so nucleotide sequences weren't comparable.

CD4+CD25+CD127- Tregs, CD4+CD25- non-Tregs, CD4 and CD8 cells were sorted. Profiling relied on immunoSEQ multiplex PCR, and the TCRdb table lists in-frame clones only, not all of them. The data contain roughly 69,000 clones, 95% to 98% of them singletons. A remark on this clone: Its cognate antigen is unknown.

Germline lookup yields CDR1 MGHDK and CDR2 SYGVNS. The CDR3 contains 17 residues. With 5 bases clipped from V and 1 base from J, the junction kept 13 bases outside the gene matches. The chain recombines TRBV25-1 with TRBJ1-1; TRBD1 matches at 7 bases. The source was Tregs from blood, collected before the transplant. The receptor was derived from a human donor who received a combined kidney and bone marrow transplant. The CDR3 DNA reads as TGTGCCAGCAGTCCGCACGGGACAGTAAGGTCGAACACTGAAGCTTTCTTT. Encoded protein: CASSPHGTVRSNTEAFF.